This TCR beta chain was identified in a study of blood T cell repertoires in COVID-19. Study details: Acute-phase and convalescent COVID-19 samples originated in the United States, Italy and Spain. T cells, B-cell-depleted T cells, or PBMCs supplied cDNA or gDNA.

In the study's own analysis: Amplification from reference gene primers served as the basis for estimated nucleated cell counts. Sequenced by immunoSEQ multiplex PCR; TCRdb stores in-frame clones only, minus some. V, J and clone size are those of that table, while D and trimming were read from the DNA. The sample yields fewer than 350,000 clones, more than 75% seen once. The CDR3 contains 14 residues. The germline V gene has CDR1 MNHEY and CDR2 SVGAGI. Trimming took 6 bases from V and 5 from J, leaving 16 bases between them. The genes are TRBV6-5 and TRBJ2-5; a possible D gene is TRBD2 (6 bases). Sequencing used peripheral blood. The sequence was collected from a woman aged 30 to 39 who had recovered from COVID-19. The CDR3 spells CASRGGLVGETQYF. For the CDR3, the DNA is TGTGCCAGCAGGGGGGGTCTTGTCGGGGAGACCCAGTACTTC.